This TCR beta chain came from a study of T cell clones after liver transplantation. Background on the study: Post-transplant blood was tracked for graft-donor-reactive T cell clones identified in a pre-transplant mixed lymphocyte reaction. Study results and caveats: Post-transplant time points were not standardized, so conclusions are preliminary. Donor-reactive sequences fell more than third party-reactive ones, suggesting partial deletion.

Trimming removed 1 base at V and 2 bases at J, with 6 bases between. The germline CDR1 and CDR2 sequences are SGHAT and FQNNGV. The CDR3 has 13 amino acids. Points on this clone: Its antigen is unidentified.

Sorting of unstimulated PBMCs yielded separate CD3+CD4+ and CD3+CD8+ fractions. TCRdb's table, derived via immunoSEQ multiplex PCR, lists solely in-frame clones and lacks some. The data hold tens of thousands of clones, with roughly two thirds observed a single time. V and J are TRBV11-2 and TRBJ2-7; D is unclear. The material sequenced was CD4+ T cells from blood, taken before liver transplant. The clonotype comes from a human donor who received a liver transplant. Here the CDR3 DNA reads TGTGCCAGCAGCTTAGTGTCTACCTACGAGCAGTACTTC. This translates into CASSLVSTYEQYF. Supplemented by reference TRBV11-2 and TRBJ2-7, the full variable domain reads EAGVAQSPRYKIIEKRQSVAFWCNPISGHATLYWYQQILGQGPKLLIQFQNNGVVDDSQLPKDRFSAERLKGVDSTLKIQPAKLEDSAVYLCASSLVSTYEQYFGPGTRLTVT.